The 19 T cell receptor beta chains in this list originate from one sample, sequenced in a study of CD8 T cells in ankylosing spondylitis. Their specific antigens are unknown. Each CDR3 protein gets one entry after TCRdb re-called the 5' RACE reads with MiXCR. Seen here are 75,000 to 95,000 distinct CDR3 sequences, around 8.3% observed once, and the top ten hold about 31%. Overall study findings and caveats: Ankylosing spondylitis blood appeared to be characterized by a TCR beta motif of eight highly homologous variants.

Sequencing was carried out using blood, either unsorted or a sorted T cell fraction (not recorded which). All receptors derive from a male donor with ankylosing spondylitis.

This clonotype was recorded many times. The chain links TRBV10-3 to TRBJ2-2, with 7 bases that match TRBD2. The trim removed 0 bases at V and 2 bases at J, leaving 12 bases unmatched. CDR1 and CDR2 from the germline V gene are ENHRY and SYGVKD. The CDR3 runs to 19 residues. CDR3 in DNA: TGTGCCATCAGTGAGTCCGCCGGAGTAGCGGGTTTAAACACCGGGGAGCTGTTTTTT. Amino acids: CAISESAGVAGLNTGELFF.

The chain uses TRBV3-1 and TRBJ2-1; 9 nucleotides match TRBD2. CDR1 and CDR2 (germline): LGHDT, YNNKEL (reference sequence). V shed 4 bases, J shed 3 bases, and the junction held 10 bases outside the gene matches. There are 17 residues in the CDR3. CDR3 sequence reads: CASSRDSGSWNYNEQFF. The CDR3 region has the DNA TGTGCCAGCAGCCGTGATAGCGGGAGTTGGAACTACAATGAGCAGTTCTTC.

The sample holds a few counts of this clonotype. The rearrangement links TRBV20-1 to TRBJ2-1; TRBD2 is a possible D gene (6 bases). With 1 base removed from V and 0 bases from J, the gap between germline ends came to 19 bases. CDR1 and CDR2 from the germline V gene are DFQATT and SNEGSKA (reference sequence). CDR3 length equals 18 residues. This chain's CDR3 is CSARVIIAELPSYNEQFF. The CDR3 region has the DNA TGCAGTGCTAGAGTCATAATAGCGGAGCTGCCCTCCTACAATGAGCAGTTCTTC.

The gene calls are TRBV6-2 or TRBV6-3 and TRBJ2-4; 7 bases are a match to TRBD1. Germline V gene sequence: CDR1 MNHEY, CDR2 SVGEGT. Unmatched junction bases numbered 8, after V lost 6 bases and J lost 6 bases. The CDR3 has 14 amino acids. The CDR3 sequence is CASRINRGINIQYF. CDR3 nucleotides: TGTGCCAGCAGGATTAACAGGGGTATAAACATTCAGTACTTC.

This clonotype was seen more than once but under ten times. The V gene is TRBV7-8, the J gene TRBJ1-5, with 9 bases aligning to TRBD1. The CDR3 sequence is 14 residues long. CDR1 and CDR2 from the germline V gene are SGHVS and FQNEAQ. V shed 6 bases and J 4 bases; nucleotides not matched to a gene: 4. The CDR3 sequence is CASRAGTGNQPQHF. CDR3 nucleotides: TGTGCCAGCAGGGCCGGGACAGGGAATCAGCCCCAGCATTTT.

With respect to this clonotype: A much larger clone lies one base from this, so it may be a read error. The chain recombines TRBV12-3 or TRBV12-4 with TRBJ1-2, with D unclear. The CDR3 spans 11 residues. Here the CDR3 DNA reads TGTGCCAGCAGTTGGGGTAATGGCTTCACCTTC. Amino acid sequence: CASSWGNGFTF.

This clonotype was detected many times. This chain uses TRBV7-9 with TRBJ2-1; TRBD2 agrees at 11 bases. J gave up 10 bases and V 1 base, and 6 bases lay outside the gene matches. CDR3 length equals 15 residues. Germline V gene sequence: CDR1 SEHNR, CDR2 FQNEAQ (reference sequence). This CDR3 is CASSLVLAGVKEQFF. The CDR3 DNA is TGTGCCAGCAGCTTAGTACTAGCGGGAGTAAAAGAGCAGTTCTTC.

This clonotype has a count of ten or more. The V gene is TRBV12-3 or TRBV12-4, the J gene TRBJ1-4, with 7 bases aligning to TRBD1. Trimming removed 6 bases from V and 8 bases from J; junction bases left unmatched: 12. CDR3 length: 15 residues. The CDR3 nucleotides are TGTGCCAGCAGCCTACCGACAGGGAGAGGAGAAAAACTGTTTTTT. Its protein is CASSLPTGRGEKLFF.

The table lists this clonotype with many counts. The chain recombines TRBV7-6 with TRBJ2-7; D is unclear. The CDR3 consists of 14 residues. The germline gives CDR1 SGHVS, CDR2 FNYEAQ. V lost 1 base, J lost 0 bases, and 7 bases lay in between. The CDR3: CASSLGGPSYEQYF. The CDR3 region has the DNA TGTGCCAGCAGCTTAGGAGGCCCCTCCTACGAGCAGTACTTC.

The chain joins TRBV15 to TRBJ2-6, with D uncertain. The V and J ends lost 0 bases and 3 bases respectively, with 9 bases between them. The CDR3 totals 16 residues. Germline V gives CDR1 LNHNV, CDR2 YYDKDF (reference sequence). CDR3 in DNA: TGTGCCACCAGCAGAGATACGGGTATTGGGGCCAACGTCCTGACTTTC. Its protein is CATSRDTGIGANVLTF.

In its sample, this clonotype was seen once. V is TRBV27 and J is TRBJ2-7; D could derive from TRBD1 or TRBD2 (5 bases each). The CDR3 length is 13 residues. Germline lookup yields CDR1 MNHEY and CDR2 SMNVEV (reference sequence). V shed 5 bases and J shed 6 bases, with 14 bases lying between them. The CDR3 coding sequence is TGTGCCAGCAGTCCCGGGACCTCCGCCGAGCAGTACTTC. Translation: CASSPGTSAEQYF.

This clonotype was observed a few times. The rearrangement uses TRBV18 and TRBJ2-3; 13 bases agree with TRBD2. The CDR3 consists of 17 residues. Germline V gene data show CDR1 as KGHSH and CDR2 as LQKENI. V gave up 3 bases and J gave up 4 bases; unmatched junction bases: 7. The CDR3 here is CASSPLGLAGAPDTQYF. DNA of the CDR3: TGTGCCAGCTCACCCCTTGGACTAGCGGGAGCTCCAGATACGCAGTATTTT. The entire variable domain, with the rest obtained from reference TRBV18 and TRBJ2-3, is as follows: NAGVMQNPRHLVRRRGQEARLRCSPMKGHSHVYWYRQLPEEGLKFMVYLQKENIIDESGMPKERFSAEFPKEGPSILRIQQVVRGDSAAYFCASSPLGLAGAPDTQYFGPGTRLTVL.

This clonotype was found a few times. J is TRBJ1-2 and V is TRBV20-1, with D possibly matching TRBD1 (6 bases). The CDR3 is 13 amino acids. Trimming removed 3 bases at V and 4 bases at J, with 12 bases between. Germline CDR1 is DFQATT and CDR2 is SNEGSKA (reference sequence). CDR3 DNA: TGCAGTGCTAGGGACAGTGCAACCTATGGCTACACCTTC. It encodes CSARDSATYGYTF.

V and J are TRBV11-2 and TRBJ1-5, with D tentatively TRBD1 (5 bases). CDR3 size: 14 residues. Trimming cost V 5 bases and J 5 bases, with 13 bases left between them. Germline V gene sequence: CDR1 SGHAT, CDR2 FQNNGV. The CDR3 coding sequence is TGTGCCAGCAGCCACGGAGGAGGGGATCAGCCCCAGCATTTT. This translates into CASSHGGGDQPQHF.

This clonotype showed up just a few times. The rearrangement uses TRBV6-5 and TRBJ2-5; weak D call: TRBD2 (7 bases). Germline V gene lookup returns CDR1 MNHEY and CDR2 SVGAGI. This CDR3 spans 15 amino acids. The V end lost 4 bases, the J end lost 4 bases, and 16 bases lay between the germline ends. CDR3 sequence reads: CASSSGSRGAETQYF. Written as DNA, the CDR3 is TGTGCCAGCAGTTCCGGCTCCCGGGGGGCAGAGACCCAGTACTTC.

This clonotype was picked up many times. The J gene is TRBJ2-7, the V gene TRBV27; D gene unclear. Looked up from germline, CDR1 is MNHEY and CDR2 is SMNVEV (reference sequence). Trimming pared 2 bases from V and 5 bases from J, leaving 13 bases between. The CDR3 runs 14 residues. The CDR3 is CASSLGSHGHEQYV. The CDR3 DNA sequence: TGTGCCAGCAGTTTAGGGTCTCACGGACACGAGCAGTACGTC.

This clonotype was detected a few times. The CDR3 nucleotides read TGTGCCAGCAATTGGTCCCCGACCTACACAGATACGCAGTATTTT. Translating gives CASNWSPTYTDTQYF. This chain connects TRBV19 to TRBJ2-3; D not certain. This CDR3 has 15 residues. CDR1 LNHDA and CDR2 SQIVND come from the germline V gene (reference sequence). The V end lost 9 bases, the J end lost 2 bases, and 18 bases lay between the germline ends.

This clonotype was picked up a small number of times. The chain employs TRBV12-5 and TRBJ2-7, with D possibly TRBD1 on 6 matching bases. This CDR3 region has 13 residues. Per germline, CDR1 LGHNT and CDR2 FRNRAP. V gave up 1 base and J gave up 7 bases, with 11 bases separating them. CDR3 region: CASGLGQGFEQYV. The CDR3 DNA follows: TGTGCTAGTGGTTTGGGCCAGGGGTTTGAGCAGTACGTC.

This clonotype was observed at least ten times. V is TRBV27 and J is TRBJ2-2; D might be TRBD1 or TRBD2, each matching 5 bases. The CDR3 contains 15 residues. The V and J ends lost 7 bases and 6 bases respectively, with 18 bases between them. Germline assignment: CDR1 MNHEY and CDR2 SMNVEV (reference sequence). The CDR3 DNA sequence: TGTGCCAGCACGTTAAGGGCCCCGGGGCCCGGGGAGCTGTTTTTT. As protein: CASTLRAPGPGELFF.